The TCR beta chain under discussion was sequenced for a study of T-cell memory formation after mild COVID-19. Overall study context: Most TCR clusters belonged to a single donor.

Each CDR3 protein gets one entry after TCRdb re-called the 5' RACE reads with MiXCR. The data hold roughly 350,000 distinct CDR3 sequences, with around 21% observed a single time. Regarding the study as a whole: The study found contracting CD4+ clones mainly in CM and EM and contracting CD8+ clones in EMRA. Detection of some responders pre-infection suggested pre-existing cross-reactive memory T cells participated.

About this clonotype itself: Its antigen remains unidentified.

The germline gives CDR1 MNHNY, CDR2 SVGAGI (reference sequence). There are 14 residues in the CDR3. V dropped 2 bases and J dropped 6 bases, with 13 bases sitting between them. Sequences were obtained from PBMCs or a T cell subset sorted from them (not recorded which). This receptor was identified in an adult woman who had mild COVID-19 (a few samples of this study predate the infection). Cell type and time point are not known. The V and J genes are TRBV6-6 and TRBJ1-1; unclear D gene. Written as DNA, the CDR3 is TGTGCCAGCAGTTACCGGGAACCTTTAGCTGAAGCTTTCTTT. As protein: CASSYREPLAEAFF.